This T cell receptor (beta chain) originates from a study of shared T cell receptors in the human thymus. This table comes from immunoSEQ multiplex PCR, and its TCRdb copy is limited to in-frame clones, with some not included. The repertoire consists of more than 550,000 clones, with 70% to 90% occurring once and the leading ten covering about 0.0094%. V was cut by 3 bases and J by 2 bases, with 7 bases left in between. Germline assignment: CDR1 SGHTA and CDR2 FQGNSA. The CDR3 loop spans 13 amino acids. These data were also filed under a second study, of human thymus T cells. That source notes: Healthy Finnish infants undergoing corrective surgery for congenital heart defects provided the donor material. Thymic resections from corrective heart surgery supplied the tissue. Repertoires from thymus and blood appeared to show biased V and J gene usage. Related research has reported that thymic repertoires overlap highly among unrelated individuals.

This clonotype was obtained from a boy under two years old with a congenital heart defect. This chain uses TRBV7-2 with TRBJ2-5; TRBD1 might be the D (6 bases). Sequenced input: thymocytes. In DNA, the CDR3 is TGTGCCAGCAGCTTGGGACATCAAGAGACCCAGTACTTC. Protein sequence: CASSLGHQETQYF. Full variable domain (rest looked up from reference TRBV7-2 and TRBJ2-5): GAGVSQSPSNKVTEKGKDVELRCDPISGHTALYWYRQSLGQGLEFLIYFQGNSAPDKSGLPSDRFSAERTGGSVSTLTIQRTQQEDSAVYLCASSLGHQETQYFGPGTRLLVL.